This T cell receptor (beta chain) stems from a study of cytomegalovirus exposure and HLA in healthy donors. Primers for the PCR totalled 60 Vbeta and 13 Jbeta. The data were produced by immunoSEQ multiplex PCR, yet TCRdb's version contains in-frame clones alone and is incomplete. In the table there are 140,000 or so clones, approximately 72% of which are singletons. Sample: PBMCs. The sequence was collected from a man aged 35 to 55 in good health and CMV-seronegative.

The CDR3 DNA reads as TGCGCCAGCAGCAGACAGGGGTTTAAGGACGAGCAGTACTTC. Encoded protein: CASSRQGFKDEQYF. The chain uses TRBV5-1 and TRBJ2-7; the match to TRBD1 covers 8 bases. In germline, CDR1 is SGHRS, CDR2 YFSETQ. V trimming: 4 bases; J trimming: 5 bases; junction bases outside the gene matches: 8. CDR3 length: 14 amino acids.